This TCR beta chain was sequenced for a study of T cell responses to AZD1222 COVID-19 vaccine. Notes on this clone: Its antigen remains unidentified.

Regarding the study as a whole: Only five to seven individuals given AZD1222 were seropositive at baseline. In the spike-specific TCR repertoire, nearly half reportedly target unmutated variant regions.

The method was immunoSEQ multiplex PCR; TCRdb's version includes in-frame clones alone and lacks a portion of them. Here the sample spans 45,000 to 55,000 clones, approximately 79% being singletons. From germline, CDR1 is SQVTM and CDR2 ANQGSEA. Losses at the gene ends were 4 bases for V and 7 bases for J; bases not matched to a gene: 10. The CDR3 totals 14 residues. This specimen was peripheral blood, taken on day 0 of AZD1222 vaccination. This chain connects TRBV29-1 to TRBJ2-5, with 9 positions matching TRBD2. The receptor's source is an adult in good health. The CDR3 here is CSVVLGGGERTQYF. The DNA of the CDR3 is TGCAGCGTTGTCTTAGGCGGGGGGGAACGGACCCAGTACTTC. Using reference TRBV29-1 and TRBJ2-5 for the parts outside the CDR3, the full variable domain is SAVISQKPSRDICQRGTSLTIQCQVDSQVTMMFWYRQQPGQSLTLIATANQGSEATYESGFVIDKFPISRPNLTFSTLTVSNMSPEDSSIYLCSVVLGGGERTQYFGPGTRLLVL.